This TCR beta chain is from a study of blood T cells in healthy people across ages (dated by TCRdb to the mid-2010s). For the wider study: In model experiments, template switching captured roughly one uniquely barcoded TCR beta cDNA molecule for every two T cells. To track age-related changes in TCR beta repertoire diversity, the study relied on deep sequencing normalized with unique cDNA molecular identifiers. The donors were split into four age groups: young (average roughly 15 years), middle-aged (roughly 39), aged (62) and long-lived (roughly 88). To avoid experimental bias, donors of different ages were randomly spread across the sequencing lanes. Two additional independent replicas of 1 million unique cDNA reads from the same blood draw were analyzed for two donors (one aged 18 to 30 and one aged 80 or older). What the study reported, not specific to this receptor: Compared with the aged group, the long-lived group had more naive CD4+ T cells, fewer expanded clones and increased TCR diversity, a pattern suggesting age selection. The CMV infection status of donors was not known, potentially confounding age-related changes in expanded clonotypes. A strong correlation was found between observed TCR beta diversity and the percentage of naive T cells measured by flow cytometry. Bulk unsorted PBMC profiling prevented conclusive comparison of naive and antigen-experienced compartments. Observed TCR beta diversity per million T cells fell roughly linearly with age, and a significant reduction was already apparent by age around 39. Total diversity estimates from one million sequenced T cells were considered lower bounds and underestimates.

The germline V gene yields MNHEY for CDR1 and SVGAGI for CDR2. The germline V end is reduced by 6 bases and the J end by 4 bases; junction bases left unmatched: 5. Reading from cysteine to phenylalanine, the CDR3 counts 14 amino acids. Just CDR3 DNA is preserved here, 42 bases in frame from base 1. Systemically healthy Caucasian individuals from Russia, around 38 in total and aged about 6 to 100 years, were included as donors. Each donor gave 8 to 10 milliliters of peripheral blood, drawn into EDTA-treated Vacutainer tubes. Ficoll-Paque density-gradient centrifugation was used to isolate PBMCs, with at least 6.5 million per sample. Total RNA, at least 6 micrograms per sample, was extracted from PBMCs with Trizol reagent. For every donor, an aliquot of PBMCs went through flow cytometry to measure the percentages of naive CD45RAhigh/CD27high T cells. Notes on this clonotype: Its antigen has not been determined. No qualities accompany the bases; no much larger clone lies one base away.

Libraries came from 5' RACE. For sequencing, an Illumina HiSeq 2500 was employed. A second about 7 to 11 cycle PCR used a sample-barcoded 5' primer and a J-beta primer mix. Each TCR beta cDNA molecule received a unique molecular identifier from a template-switch 5' adaptor carrying 12 random nucleotides. At least 2.5 million CDR3-containing paired-end reads were obtained from each sample. All of the RNA was converted into first-strand cDNA using the Mint cDNA synthesis kit, with a TRBC-specific oligonucleotide serving as the primer. Following uracil-DNA glycosylase treatment, a first 18-cycle PCR with universal primers M1SS and BC2_uni_R was performed on all cDNA. The published analysis was carried out like this. Each sample was normalized by randomly selecting 1 million high-quality reads, each carrying a distinct molecular identifier. Reads with shared molecular identifiers were discarded instead of being binned into consensus sequences. MiTCR, with a Q25 quality threshold and the strictest error-elimination algorithm, was used for CDR3 identification, clonotype clustering and error correction. A nonparametric unseen species model with Euler transformation was used to estimate lower-bound total TCR beta diversity. TCRdb handled the public reads itself, with Q25 trimming in fastp and clone calling in MiXCR, and kept productive beta chains. Entries are consolidated by CDR3 protein sequence, retaining the most common genes and DNA. In this record, the V and J calls reflect TCRdb's handling and not the investigators' own analysis. Present in this sample are 780,000 or so distinct CDR3 sequences, roughly three fifths of which were seen just once. The ten largest account for 25% to 30% of the sample.

The source is a man aged 40-50 years in good health. The sequence links TRBV6-5 to TRBJ1-5, with TRBD1 identical over 8 junction bases. The sample taken for sequencing was blood. CDR3 protein: CASRTTGENQPQHF. Read as DNA, the sequence is TGTGCCAGCAGAACGACAGGGGAGAATCAGCCCCAGCATTTT.